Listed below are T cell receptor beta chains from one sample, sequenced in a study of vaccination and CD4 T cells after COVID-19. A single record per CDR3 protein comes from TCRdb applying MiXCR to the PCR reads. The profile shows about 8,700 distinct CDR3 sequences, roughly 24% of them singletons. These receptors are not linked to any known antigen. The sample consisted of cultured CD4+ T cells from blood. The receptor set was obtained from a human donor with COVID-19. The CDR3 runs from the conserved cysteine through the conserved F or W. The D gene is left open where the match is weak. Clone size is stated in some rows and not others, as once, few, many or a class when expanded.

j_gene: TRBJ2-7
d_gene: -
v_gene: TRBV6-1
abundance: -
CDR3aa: CASSEAILGQYF
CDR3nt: TGTGCCAGCAGTGAAGCTATTCTGGGACAGTACTTC

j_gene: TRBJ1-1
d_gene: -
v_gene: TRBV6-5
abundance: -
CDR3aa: CASSYPPRGDGTEAFF
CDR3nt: TGTGCCAGCAGTTACCCTCCTCGGGGGGACGGCACTGAAGCTTTCTTT

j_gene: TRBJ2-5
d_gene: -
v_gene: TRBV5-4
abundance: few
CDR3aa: CASSQGLLRETQYF
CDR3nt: TGTGCCAGCAGCCAGGGGTTACTGCGGGAGACCCAGTACTTC

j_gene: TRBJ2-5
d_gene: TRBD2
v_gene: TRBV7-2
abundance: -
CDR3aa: CASSLVGAIAGPQETQYF
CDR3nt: TGTGCCAGCAGCTTAGTTGGTGCGATAGCGGGGCCCCAAGAGACCCAGTACTTC

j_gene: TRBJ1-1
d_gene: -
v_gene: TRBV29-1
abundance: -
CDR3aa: CSVARDIQRNTEAFF
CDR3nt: TGCAGCGTCGCGAGGGACATTCAAAGGAACACTGAAGCTTTCTTT

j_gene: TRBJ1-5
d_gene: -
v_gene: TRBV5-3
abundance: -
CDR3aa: CARSSGTRDQPQHF
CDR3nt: TGTGCCAGAAGCTCCGGGACAAGAGATCAGCCCCAGCATTTT

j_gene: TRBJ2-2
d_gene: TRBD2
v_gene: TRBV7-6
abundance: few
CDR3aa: CASSPWGPGGGELFF
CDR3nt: TGTGCCAGCAGCCCCTGGGGCCCGGGGGGCGGGGAGCTGTTTTTT

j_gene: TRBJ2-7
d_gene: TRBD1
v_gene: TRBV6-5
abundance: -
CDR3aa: CASSYSTGYPSYEQYF
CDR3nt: TGTGCCAGCAGTTACTCGACAGGGTACCCCTCCTACGAGCAGTACTTC

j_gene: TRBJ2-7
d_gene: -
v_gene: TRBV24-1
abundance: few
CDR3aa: CATSAGGTSYEQYF
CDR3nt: TGTGCCACCAGTGCCGGTGGGACCTCCTACGAGCAGTACTTC

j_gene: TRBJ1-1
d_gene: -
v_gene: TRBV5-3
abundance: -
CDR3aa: CASIGGPSLSMNTEAFF
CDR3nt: TGTGCCAGCATCGGGGGACCCAGCCTATCTATGAACACTGAAGCTTTCTTT

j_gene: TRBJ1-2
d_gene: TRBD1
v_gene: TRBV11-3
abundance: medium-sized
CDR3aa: CASSPDRDFGYTF
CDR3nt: TGTGCCAGCAGCCCCGACAGGGACTTTGGCTACACCTTC

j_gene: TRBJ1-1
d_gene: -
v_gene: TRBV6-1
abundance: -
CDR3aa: CASRRPTGLANTEAFF
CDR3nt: TGTGCCAGCAGGCGACCGACAGGTCTCGCGAACACTGAAGCTTTCTTT

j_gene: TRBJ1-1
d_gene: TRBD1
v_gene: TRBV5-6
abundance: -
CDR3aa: CASSRDRGGSNTEAFF
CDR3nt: TGTGCCAGCAGCCGGGACAGGGGAGGGAGTAACACTGAAGCTTTCTTT

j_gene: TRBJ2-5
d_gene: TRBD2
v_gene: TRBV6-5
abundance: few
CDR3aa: CASSYSGLEAETQYF
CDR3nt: TGTGCCAGCAGTTACTCGGGACTAGAGGCGGAGACCCAGTACTTC

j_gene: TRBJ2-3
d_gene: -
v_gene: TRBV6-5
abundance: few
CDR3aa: CASSYRGGTPAQYF
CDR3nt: TGTGCCAGCAGTTACAGGGGGGGGACGCCCGCCCAGTATTTT

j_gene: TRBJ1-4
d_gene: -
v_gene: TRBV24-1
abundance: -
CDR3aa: CATSEFGEKLFF
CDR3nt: TGTGCCACCAGTGAATTTGGGGAAAAACTGTTTTTT

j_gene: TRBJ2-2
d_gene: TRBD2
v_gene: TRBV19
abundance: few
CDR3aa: CASSPWASGGRTNTGELFF
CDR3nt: TGTGCCAGTAGTCCCTGGGCTAGCGGGGGGCGGACGAACACCGGGGAGCTGTTTTTT

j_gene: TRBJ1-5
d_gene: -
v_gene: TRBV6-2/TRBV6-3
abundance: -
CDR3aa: CASTEGHWNQPQHF
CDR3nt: TGTGCCAGCACGGAGGGTCACTGGAATCAGCCCCAGCATTTT

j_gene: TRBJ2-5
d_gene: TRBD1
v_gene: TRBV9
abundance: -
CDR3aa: CASSGWTGAQETQYF
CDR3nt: TGTGCCAGCAGCGGGTGGACAGGGGCCCAAGAGACCCAGTACTTC

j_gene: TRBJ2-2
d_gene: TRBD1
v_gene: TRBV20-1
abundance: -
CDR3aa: CSARNRQGRTGELFF
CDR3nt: TGCAGTGCTAGAAACAGACAGGGGCGGACCGGGGAGCTGTTTTTT

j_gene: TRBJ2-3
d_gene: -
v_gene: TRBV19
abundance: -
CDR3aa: CASSPSRGTDTQYF
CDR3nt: TGTGCCAGTAGTCCTAGCCGGGGGACGGATACGCAGTATTTT

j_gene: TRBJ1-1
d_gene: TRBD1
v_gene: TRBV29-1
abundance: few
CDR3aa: CSVVRLQTGSEAFF
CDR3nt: TGCAGCGTTGTTCGACTACAGACAGGGTCTGAAGCTTTCTTT

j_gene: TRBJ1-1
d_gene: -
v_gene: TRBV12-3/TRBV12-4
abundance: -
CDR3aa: CASSLGHQNTEAFF
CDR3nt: TGTGCCAGCAGTTTAGGACACCAGAACACTGAAGCTTTCTTT

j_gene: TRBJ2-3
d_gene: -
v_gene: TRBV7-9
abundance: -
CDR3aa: CASSLGRASTDTQYF
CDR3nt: TGTGCCAGCAGCTTAGGCAGGGCTAGCACAGATACGCAGTATTTT

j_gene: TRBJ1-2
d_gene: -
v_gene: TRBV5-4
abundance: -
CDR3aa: CASSPQGGANYGYTF
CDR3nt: TGTGCCAGCAGCCCTCAGGGCGGGGCAAACTATGGCTACACCTTC

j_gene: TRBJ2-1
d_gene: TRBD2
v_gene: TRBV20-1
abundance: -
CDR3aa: CSARVGGGTYNEQFF
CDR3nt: TGCAGTGCTAGAGTGGGCGGGGGAACCTACAATGAGCAGTTCTTC

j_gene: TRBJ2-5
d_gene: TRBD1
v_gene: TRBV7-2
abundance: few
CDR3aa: CASSTFGQGAKTQYF
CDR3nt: TGTGCCAGCAGCACCTTCGGACAGGGGGCGAAGACCCAGTACTTC